Listed here are 18 T cell receptor beta chains from one sample, sequenced in a study of blood T cell repertoires in COVID-19. Libraries were prepared by immunoSEQ multiplex PCR; TCRdb keeps only in-frame clonotypes and omits some of them. The repertoire consists of around 300,000 clones, with 86% occurring once and the leading ten covering about 3%. Sequenced sample: peripheral blood. The receptor set was obtained from a woman under 40 with active or convalescent COVID-19.

The chain employs TRBV9 and TRBJ1-1, with 9 bases identical to TRBD1. The CDR3 is made up of 14 amino acids. The V gene end was trimmed by 3 bases and the J gene end by 3 bases; junction bases not matched to a gene: 3. The germline V gene has CDR1 SGDLS and CDR2 YYNGEE. CDR3 DNA: TGTGCCAGCAGCGGTGGACAGGGGCACACTGAAGCTTTCTTT. Amino acids: CASSGGQGHTEAFF.

The chain combines TRBV2 with TRBJ2-2; 8 positions agree with TRBD1. The CDR3 runs 13 residues. The germline CDR1 and CDR2 sequences are SNHLY and FYNNEI. Unmatched junction bases numbered 7, after V lost 8 bases and J lost 8 bases. As DNA, the CDR3 is TGTGCCAGCCATCCAACAGGGGGTGGGGAGCTGTTTTTT. This sequence encodes CASHPTGGGELFF.

J is TRBJ2-1 and V is TRBV5-4; 11 bases map to TRBD2. This CDR3 contains 15 residues. Germline V gene sequence: CDR1 SGHNT, CDR2 YYREEE (reference sequence). Trimming removed 2 bases from V and 5 bases from J; junction bases left unmatched: 3. The CDR3 nucleotides are TGTGCCAGCAGCTTTTTGACTAGCGGGGACAATGAGCAGTTCTTC. This gives the protein CASSFLTSGDNEQFF.

The V and J genes are TRBV6-5 and TRBJ2-1; a weak D match, TRBD1 (6 bases). Germline assignment: CDR1 MNHEY and CDR2 SVGAGI. Trimming left V 5 bases short and J 0 bases short, with 11 bases between. CDR3 length equals 15 residues. The CDR3 region has the DNA TGTGCCAGCAGTCCACAGGGCCTCTCCTACAATGAGCAGTTCTTC. It translates to CASSPQGLSYNEQFF.

The chain has TRBV5-1 and TRBJ2-5; D possibly corresponds to TRBD1 (6 bases). Trimming removed 0 bases from V and 3 bases from J, with 12 bases in between. Germline V gives CDR1 SGHRS, CDR2 YFSETQ. The CDR3 runs 15 residues. The CDR3 loop is CASSLGPRGEETQYF. The CDR3 region has the DNA TGCGCCAGCAGCTTGGGGCCCAGGGGCGAAGAGACCCAGTACTTC.

This sequence joins TRBV27 and TRBJ2-2; tentative D call: TRBD2 (5 bases). Trimming shortened V by 0 bases and J by 6 bases, and 11 bases separated the two germline ends. The germline gives CDR1 MNHEY, CDR2 SMNVEV (reference sequence). The CDR3 extends over 15 amino acids. CDR3 residues: CASSLSRAAAGELFF. DNA for the CDR3: TGTGCCAGCAGTTTATCGCGGGCGGCGGCCGGGGAGCTGTTTTTT.

The chain joins TRBV2 to TRBJ1-5; 7 nucleotides agree with TRBD1. CDR3 length equals 14 residues. V lost 5 bases, J lost 6 bases, and 7 bases stayed unmatched. From germline, CDR1 is SNHLY and CDR2 FYNNEI. CDR3 sequence reads: CASSLQGKGQPQHF. Here the CDR3 DNA reads TGTGCCAGCAGTTTACAGGGGAAGGGTCAGCCCCAGCATTTT.

This clone came up a few times. Since the CDR3 does not end with the conserved phenylalanine or tryptophan, this likely comes from a read error. No DNA is shown, since the ends of the CDR3 on it are uncertain; the CDR3 is the one TCRdb lists. The chain has TRBV30 and TRBJ2-7; the tabulated D call, TRBD1, remains unverified against the DNA. Including both end residues, the CDR3 is 12 amino acids long. The germline gives CDR1 GTSNPN, CDR2 SVGIG (reference sequence). CDR3 loop: CAWTKGATNSPL.

The chain has TRBV5-4 and TRBJ1-6; 10 positions match TRBD1. The V gene end was trimmed by 2 bases and the J gene end by 7 bases; junction bases not matched to a gene: 6. The germline V gene has CDR1 SGHNT and CDR2 YYREEE (reference sequence). This CDR3 is built from 16 residues. DNA for the CDR3: TGTGCCAGCAGCTTTAGCTGGGGACAGGGGAATTCACCCCTCCACTTT. Its protein product is CASSFSWGQGNSPLHF.

CDR3 in amino acids: CASSPKTGFGYTF. In DNA, the CDR3 is TGTGCCAGCTCACCAAAAACAGGGTTTGGCTACACCTTC. The chain combines TRBV18 with TRBJ1-2; D possibly corresponds to TRBD1 (6 bases). The CDR3 length is 13 residues. The germline V gene has CDR1 KGHSH and CDR2 LQKENI. V dropped 2 bases and J dropped 7 bases, with 11 bases sitting between them.

The chain carries TRBV5-4 and TRBJ1-2, with 9 bases matching TRBD1. V was pared by 3 bases and J by 3 bases, with 6 bases of the junction left unmatched. CDR1 is SGHNT, CDR2 YYREEE, per germline (reference sequence). The CDR3 covers 15 residues. CDR3 coding DNA: TGTGCCAGCAGCTCAGACAGGGACAGGGACTATGGCTACACCTTC. Protein: CASSSDRDRDYGYTF.

The rearrangement links TRBV6-6 to TRBJ1-3; D remains unclear. Germline CDR1 and CDR2: MNHNY and SVGAGI (reference sequence). The CDR3 runs to 15 residues. Between the trimmed V and J ends, which lost 6 bases and 0 bases, there was a span of 12 bases. As DNA, the CDR3 is TGTGCCAGCAGCAACGGACTACCCTCTGGAAACACCATATATTTT. Its protein is CASSNGLPSGNTIYF.

V gene TRBV10-1 combines with J gene TRBJ2-7; 9 positions agree with TRBD2. From germline, CDR1 is WNHNN and CDR2 SYGVQD (reference sequence). V was pared by 10 bases and J by 3 bases, with 7 bases of the junction left unmatched. The length of the CDR3 is 13 residues. The CDR3 loop reads CATGAGGGYEQYF. The CDR3 DNA follows: TGCGCCACCGGAGCGGGGGGCGGCTACGAGCAGTACTTC.

The CDR3 nucleotides read TGTGCCAGCAGTACAGAATGGAACACTGAAGCTTTCTTT. Residues: CASSTEWNTEAFF. The chain combines TRBV12-3 or TRBV12-4 with TRBJ1-1, with D hard to call. V gave up 5 bases and J gave up 1 base, with 8 bases separating them. The CDR3 is made up of 13 amino acids.

The rearrangement uses TRBV7-9 and TRBJ2-5, with 8 bases lining up with TRBD1. The CDR3 length is 16 residues. Germline CDR1 reads SEHNR; CDR2 reads FQNEAQ (reference sequence). Trimming cost V 4 bases and J 2 bases; bases outside gene matches: 9. CDR3 sequence reads: CASSSGPGQDQETQYF. In DNA form, the CDR3 reads TGTGCCAGCAGCTCCGGACCGGGACAGGATCAAGAGACCCAGTACTTC. Full variable domain (outside the CDR3, taken from reference TRBV7-9 and TRBJ2-5): DTGVSQNPRHKITKRGQNVTFRCDPISEHNRLYWYRQTLGQGPEFLTYFQNEAQLEKSRLLSDRFSAERPKGSFSTLEIQRTEQGDSAMYLCASSSGPGQDQETQYFGPGTRLLVL.

CDR3 in amino acids: CASSEYHQETQYF. The CDR3 nucleotides read TGTGCCAGCAGTGAATACCATCAAGAGACCCAGTACTTC. The chain joins TRBV25-1 to TRBJ2-5, with D uncertain. CDR1 and CDR2 from the germline V gene are MGHDK and SYGVNS. The CDR3 sequence is 13 residues long. The V end was cut by 0 bases, the J end by 2 bases, with 4 bases between.

The V call is TRBV10-2, the J call TRBJ2-7, with unresolved D. Germline values: CDR1 WSHSY, CDR2 SAAADI. V lost 4 bases and J lost 0, with 7 bases in between. The CDR3 sequence is 13 residues long. CDR3 sequence reads: CASSGSSSYEQYF. The CDR3 nucleotides are TGCGCCAGCAGTGGATCGAGCTCCTACGAGCAGTACTTC.

The chain recombines TRBV18 with TRBJ1-1, with 7 bases that match TRBD1. The ends lost 2 bases at V and 0 bases at J; junction bases unmatched: 0. Germline values: CDR1 KGHSH, CDR2 LQKENI. The CDR3 has 14 residues. This chain's CDR3 is CASSPRGLNTEAFF. The CDR3 DNA sequence: TGTGCCAGCTCACCAAGGGGGCTGAACACTGAAGCTTTCTTT.